What follows are 29 T cell receptor beta chains derived from one specimen sequenced in a study of T-cell memory formation after mild COVID-19. Each CDR3 protein gets one entry after TCRdb re-called the 5' RACE reads with MiXCR. This sample has about 450,000 distinct CDR3 sequences, with roughly a quarter found just once. The sample comprised PBMCs or a T cell subset sorted from them (not recorded which). The source is an adult woman who had mild COVID-19 (a few samples of this study predate the infection). Cell type and time point are not known.

This clonotype was observed a handful of times. The gene calls are TRBV27 and TRBJ2-3; 7 positions agree with TRBD1. The trim removed 3 bases at V and 2 bases at J, leaving 5 bases unmatched. The CDR3 consists of 15 residues. CDR1 is MNHEY and CDR2 is SMNVEV in the germline V gene (reference sequence). The CDR3 region is CASSLEGQDTDTQYF. The CDR3 nucleotides are TGTGCCAGCAGTTTGGAAGGACAGGACACAGATACGCAGTATTTT.

This clonotype has a count of ten or more. The chain employs TRBV5-1 and TRBJ2-7, with D maybe TRBD1 (5 bases). V was pared by 0 bases and J by 3 bases, with 13 bases between. The CDR3 loop spans 15 amino acids. The germline CDR1 and CDR2 sequences are SGHRS and YFSETQ. The CDR3 sequence: CASSLGDGAYYEQYF. CDR3 bases: TGCGCCAGCAGCTTGGGCGATGGGGCCTACTACGAGCAGTACTTC.

This chain connects TRBV7-9 to TRBJ2-4; the D gene is possibly TRBD2 (5 bases). CDR3 length equals 16 residues. Trimming took 5 bases from V and 4 from J, leaving 18 bases between them. Germline CDR1 reads SEHNR; CDR2 reads FQNEAQ (reference sequence). The CDR3 nucleotides are TGTGCCAGCAGCCCGGCGGGTTGGCAAGGGAAAAACATTCAGTACTTC. Protein product: CASSPAGWQGKNIQYF.

V and J are TRBV6-5 and TRBJ2-1; 16 nucleotides line up with TRBD2. CDR3 size: 16 residues. The germline gives CDR1 MNHEY, CDR2 SVGAGI. Trimming at V came to 8 bases and at J to 9 bases, leaving 10 bases not matched to a gene. As DNA, the CDR3 is TGTGCCAGCGAGTTAGTCGGGACTAGCGGGAGGGCTGAGCAGTTCTTC. Its translation is CASELVGTSGRAEQFF.

Many counts were recorded for this clonotype. The chain has TRBV12-3 or TRBV12-4 and TRBJ2-3; D is uncertain. CDR3 size: 11 residues. Trimming removed 8 bases at V and 11 bases at J, with 14 bases between. Here the CDR3 reads CASAEGRVQYF. CDR3 coding DNA: TGTGCCAGCGCTGAAGGGCGTGTGCAGTATTTT.

CDR3 bases: TGTGCCAGCAGTAAAACAGGGGGCGATTTTCGTCAGCCCCAGCATTTT. Its translation: CASSKTGGDFRQPQHF. The rearrangement uses TRBV6-5 and TRBJ1-5, with 9 bases fitting TRBD1. J gave up 6 bases and V 5 bases, and 11 bases lay outside the gene matches. Looked up from germline, CDR1 is MNHEY and CDR2 is SVGAGI. The CDR3 sequence is 16 residues long.

The chain recombines TRBV5-1 with TRBJ2-5, with a weak D call TRBD1 (6 bases). The germline V gene encodes CDR1 SGHRS and CDR2 YFSETQ. The CDR3 is 14 amino acids. V was pared by 4 bases and J by 4 bases, with 14 bases between. Here the CDR3 DNA reads TGCGCCAGCAGCGGGGGCTCGGTAGGAGAGACCCAGTACTTC. Translating it yields CASSGGSVGETQYF.

This clonotype was detected a few times. This chain links TRBV5-5 with TRBJ1-3; weak D call: TRBD1 (5 bases). This CDR3 has 15 amino acids. V lost 1 base and J lost 0, with 8 bases in between. CDR1 and CDR2 (germline): SGHKS, YYEKEE (reference sequence). The CDR3 nucleotides read TGTGCCAGCAGCTTGCCAGGGAACTCTGGAAACACCATATATTTT. It codes for CASSLPGNSGNTIYF.

This clonotype was recorded a few times. The gene calls are TRBV27 and TRBJ2-3; TRBD2 agrees at 15 bases. Germline CDR1 and CDR2: MNHEY and SMNVEV (reference sequence). Unmatched junction bases numbered 8, after V lost 9 bases and J lost 1 base. The CDR3 loop spans 17 amino acids. The CDR3 DNA reads TGTGCCAGTTCCGGACTAGCGGGGGGGCCAGGCACAGATACGCAGTATTTT. This codes for CASSGLAGGPGTDTQYF.

This clonotype came up a few times. J is TRBJ2-3 and V is TRBV4-3; a weak D match, TRBD2 (6 bases). V lost 3 bases and J lost 6, with 22 bases in between. The CDR3 contains 17 residues. Germline CDR1 LGHNA, CDR2 YSLEER. The CDR3 DNA reads as TGCGCCAGCAGCCAGGAACTGGGACTGTCCCAGACGGATACGCAGTATTTT. This encodes CASSQELGLSQTDTQYF.

This clonotype was counted between two and nine times. The rearrangement uses TRBV29-1 and TRBJ2-3; D is undetermined. V was cut by 1 base and J by 3 bases, with 14 bases left in between. CDR3 length: 15 residues. Germline values: CDR1 SQVTM, CDR2 ANQGSEA. CDR3: CSVEVFGSETDTQYF. The DNA for the CDR3 is TGCAGCGTTGAAGTGTTCGGATCGGAGACAGATACGCAGTATTTT.

V and J are TRBV4-3 and TRBJ1-1; TRBD1 matches 8 bases. V shed 1 base, J shed 11 bases, and the junction held 12 bases outside the gene matches. Germline values: CDR1 LGHNA, CDR2 YSLEER. The CDR3 sequence is 15 residues long. The CDR3 nucleotides are TGCGCCAGCAGCCAAGGGACAGGGACATACGAAGAGGCTTTCTTT. Its protein is CASSQGTGTYEEAFF.

Only a few counts were recorded for this clonotype. The V gene is TRBV10-3, the J gene TRBJ1-2; no definite D call. The V gene's germline CDR1 is ENHRY and CDR2 SYGVKD. This CDR3 has 13 residues. The V gene lost 6 bases and the J gene lost 6 bases, with 14 bases spanning the gap. DNA for the CDR3: TGTGCCATCAGCGAAAGAGGGATGGATGGCTACACCTTC. This codes for CAISERGMDGYTF.

This clonotype has more than one count but fewer than ten. V gene TRBV4-1 combines with J gene TRBJ2-4; D is perhaps TRBD1 (6 bases). The CDR3 is 16 residues long. The V and J ends lost 4 bases and 8 bases respectively, with 21 bases between them. Germline V gene sequence: CDR1 MGHRA, CDR2 YSYEKL. This chain's CDR3 is CASSPEKTRQADIQYF. CDR3 sequence (DNA): TGCGCCAGCAGCCCCGAAAAAACGAGACAGGCAGACATTCAGTACTTC.

Only a few counts were recorded for this clonotype. The chain couples TRBV20-1 to TRBJ2-7, with a possible D match to TRBD1 (5 bases). In germline, CDR1 is DFQATT, CDR2 SNEGSKA (reference sequence). The CDR3 covers 13 residues. V shed 3 bases and J shed 8 bases, with 17 bases lying between them. CDR3 residues: CSASPGRARQQYF. The CDR3 DNA reads TGCAGTGCTAGTCCTGGCAGGGCCAGACAGCAGTACTTC.

The sample holds a few counts of this clonotype. The chain combines TRBV5-1 with TRBJ1-6; D call uncertain. The ends were cut back, 0 bases at V and 8 bases at J, with 12 bases in the middle. The CDR3 runs to 15 residues. Germline V CDR1 and CDR2: SGHRS, YFSETQ. For the CDR3, the DNA is TGCGCCAGCAGCTTGGTTCCAGCAGGTGATTCACCCCTCCACTTT. This encodes CASSLVPAGDSPLHF.

V gene TRBV2 combines with J gene TRBJ1-5; 10 bases match TRBD1. This CDR3 region has 14 residues. Trimming took 6 bases from V and 6 from J; bases not matched to a gene: 5. Germline V gene data show CDR1 as SNHLY and CDR2 as FYNNEI. Here the CDR3 reads CASRERQGAQPQHF. The CDR3 DNA follows: TGTGCCAGCAGAGAGAGACAGGGGGCTCAGCCCCAGCATTTT.

This chain links TRBV24-1 with TRBJ2-7; D gene unclear. Germline V gene data show CDR1 as KGHDR and CDR2 as SFDVKD. The CDR3 extends over 13 amino acids. V lost 2 bases, J lost 4 bases, and 8 bases lay in between. The CDR3 region has the DNA TGTGCCACCAGTGATTCACGCGTTTACGAGCAGTACTTC. It codes for CATSDSRVYEQYF.

This clonotype was counted at least ten times. V is TRBV12-3 or TRBV12-4 and J is TRBJ2-1, with 7 bases aligning to TRBD1. CDR3 length: 14 residues. Germline trimming cut 3 bases from V and 7 bases from J; bases unmatched to any gene: 6. The CDR3 here is CASSLGQRGNEQFF. In nucleotides, the CDR3 is TGTGCCAGCAGTTTGGGACAGCGAGGGAATGAGCAGTTCTTC.

The chain combines TRBV5-6 with TRBJ2-1, with 8 bases matching TRBD2. Looked up from germline, CDR1 is SGHDT and CDR2 is YYEEEE. The CDR3 runs 15 residues. V was clipped by 2 bases and J by 4 bases; unmatched bases: 5. CDR3 amino acids: CASSFGLAGYNEQFF. CDR3 coding DNA: TGTGCCAGCAGCTTTGGACTAGCAGGTTACAATGAGCAGTTCTTC.

The rearrangement links TRBV10-3 to TRBJ2-6; no clear D gene. Germline V gene data show CDR1 as ENHRY and CDR2 as SYGVKD. V was cut by 6 bases and J by 0 bases, with 6 bases left in between. The CDR3 has 14 amino acids. CDR3 region: CAIRGDSGANVLTF. Written as DNA, the CDR3 is TGTGCCATCAGAGGAGACTCTGGGGCCAACGTCCTGACTTTC.

J is TRBJ2-3 and V is TRBV5-1; D possibly uses TRBD1 or TRBD2 (5 bases each). Trimming shortened V by 9 bases and J by 6 bases, and 11 bases separated the two germline ends. The CDR3 contains 11 residues. The V gene's germline CDR1 is SGHRS and CDR2 YFSETQ. The CDR3 region is CATLEGDTQYF. DNA for the CDR3: TGCGCCACACTAGAGGGGGATACGCAGTATTTT.

A few counts support this clonotype. This CDR3 reads CASSYSVRETQYF. The CDR3 DNA follows: TGTGCCAGCAGTTACTCGGTGAGAGAGACCCAGTACTTC. V gene TRBV6-5 combines with J gene TRBJ2-5, with unresolved D. CDR1 and CDR2 (germline): MNHEY, SVGAGI. The CDR3 has 13 residues. V was trimmed by 0 bases and J by 4 bases, leaving 6 bases between them.

Written as DNA, the CDR3 is TGTGCCAGCAGCTTACAGGGGGTTAGGATGAACACTGAAGCTTTCTTT. This encodes CASSLQGVRMNTEAFF. This chain uses TRBV5-4 with TRBJ1-1; TRBD1 matches at 8 bases. With V trimmed by 2 bases and J by 0 bases, 6 bases remained unmatched. The CDR3 covers 16 residues. Germline CDR1 reads SGHNT; CDR2 reads YYREEE (reference sequence).

The genes are TRBV29-1 and TRBJ2-2; perhaps TRBD1 as D (6 bases). Trimming took off 2 bases at V and 0 bases at J, with 7 bases between the two ends. The length of the CDR3 is 14 residues. Germline CDR1 SQVTM, CDR2 ANQGSEA. The CDR3 sequence is CSVERDTNTGELFF. The CDR3 DNA sequence: TGCAGCGTTGAACGGGACACGAACACCGGGGAGCTGTTTTTT.

This clonotype was seen a few times. The gene calls are TRBV7-9 and TRBJ1-2, with unresolved D. This CDR3 is 15 amino acids long. V was shortened by 2 bases and J by 4 bases, with 14 bases between the two germline ends. From germline, CDR1 is SEHNR and CDR2 FQNEAQ (reference sequence). The CDR3 reads CASSLSSAAVYGYTF. In DNA, the CDR3 is TGTGCCAGCAGCTTAAGTTCGGCCGCTGTCTATGGCTACACCTTC.

This chain uses TRBV15 with TRBJ1-1, with TRBD1 matching over 12 bases. After removal of 4 bases from V and 1 base from J, the junction contained 4 bases not matched to a gene. The germline V gene has CDR1 LNHNV and CDR2 YYDKDF (reference sequence). CDR3 length: 16 amino acids. The CDR3 nucleotides are TGTGCCACCAGCACAGGGACAGGGGGCTGGAACACTGAAGCTTTCTTT. This sequence encodes CATSTGTGGWNTEAFF.

This chain connects TRBV29-1 to TRBJ2-7, with 9 bases fitting TRBD2. The CDR3 length is 13 residues. Per the germline V gene, CDR1 is SQVTM and CDR2 is ANQGSEA. V lost 7 bases to trimming and J lost 2 bases; unmatched junction nucleotides: 6. DNA for the CDR3: TGCAGCGCCACGGGACTAGCTACCTACGAGCAGTACTTC. This gives the protein CSATGLATYEQYF.

V usage is TRBV3-1 and J usage is TRBJ1-6; no clear D. CDR1 and CDR2 (germline): LGHDT, YNNKEL (reference sequence). The CDR3 loop spans 16 amino acids. The V gene lost 0 bases and the J gene lost 7 bases, with 13 bases spanning the gap. This CDR3 reads CASSQDTLGRNSPLHF. The CDR3, as DNA: TGTGCCAGCAGCCAAGATACTCTAGGGCGGAATTCACCCCTCCACTTT.